Listed below are T cell receptor beta chains from one sample, sequenced in a study of OX40 agonist ivuxolimab in advanced cancers. Profiling relied on immunoSEQ multiplex PCR, and the TCRdb table lists in-frame clones only, not all of them. The repertoire holds 15,000 to 25,000 clones, with around 80% as singletons. This specimen consisted of CD4+ or CD8+ T cells sorted from blood, obtained in a trial of the OX40 agonist ivuxolimab. The receptors derive from an adult with an advanced solid tumor such as melanoma, head and neck, liver or kidney cancer. Both conserved end residues are part of each CDR3. A D gene is named only where the DNA matches it firmly. Not every row has a clone size; where given, it reads once, few, many or a size class.

TRBJ1-4 | NA | TRBV13 | NA | TGTGCCAGCAGTCCGGCGTTTCAGGGTAGTGAGAAACTGTTTTTT | CASSPAFQGSEKLFF
TRBJ2-7 | TRBD2 | TRBV7-9 | NA | TGTGCCAGCAGCTACCTAGCGGGAGGGGACGAGCAGTACTTC | CASSYLAGGDEQYF
TRBJ2-1 | TRBD2 | TRBV27 | NA | TGTGCCAGCAGTTTATCGGGTCTAGCGGGAGTGACCTACAATGAGCAGTTCTTC | CASSLSGLAGVTYNEQFF
TRBJ2-1 | NA | TRBV9 | NA | TGTGCCAGCAGCCCGAGGGGGGGCAGGGGGTCCGACAATGAGCAGTTCTTC | CASSPRGGRGSDNEQFF
TRBJ1-1 | TRBD1 | TRBV7-2 | NA | TGTGCCAGCAGCCAGGGGACAGTAAGGGGAGCTTTCTTT | CASSQGTVRGAFF
TRBJ2-3 | NA | TRBV11-2 | NA | TGTGCCAGCAGCTTAGTGCAGGGAACGTCAGATACGCAGTATTTT | CASSLVQGTSDTQYF
TRBJ2-1 | TRBD2 | TRBV7-8 | NA | TGTGCCAGCAGCTTCCTAGCGGGAGAGGGTGAGCAGTTCTTC | CASSFLAGEGEQFF
TRBJ1-4 | TRBD1 | TRBV9 | NA | TGTGCCAGCAGCGTCAGGACAGGGATTTATGAAAAACTGTTTTTT | CASSVRTGIYEKLFF
TRBJ1-5 | NA | TRBV29-1 | once | TGCAGCGTTGAAGTACGGGTTGGACAGCCCCAGCATTTT | CSVEVRVGQPQHF
TRBJ1-1 | NA | TRBV7-9 | NA | TGTGCCAGCAGCTTAGCCCGGGCAGGATCCACTGAAGCTTTCTTT | CASSLARAGSTEAFF
TRBJ2-1 | NA | TRBV4-2 | few | TGTGCCAGCAGCCAAGATCTGACTAGTCCGGGGTTTGAGCAGTTCTTC | CASSQDLTSPGFEQFF
TRBJ2-1 | TRBD2 | TRBV9 | NA | TGTGCCAGCAGCGTCGGACTAGCGGTATACAATGAGCAGTTCTTC | CASSVGLAVYNEQFF
TRBJ2-1 | TRBD1 | TRBV29-1 | NA | TGCAGCGTCCCTCTTAGACAGGGGGGGCAGTTCTTC | CSVPLRQGGQFF
TRBJ2-1 | TRBD2 | TRBV6-4 | NA | TGTGCCAGCAGTGACTCGAGGGAGGGCCCAGATGAGCAGTTCTTC | CASSDSREGPDEQFF
TRBJ2-1 | NA | TRBV7-9 | NA | TGTGCCAGCAGCGCCCGGTGGGAACAGTTCTTC | CASSARWEQFF
TRBJ1-4 | TRBD1 | TRBV29-1 | once | TGCAGCGTGGGAGACAGGGGTACTAATGAAAAACTGTTTTTT | CSVGDRGTNEKLFF
TRBJ2-7 | NA | TRBV5-6 | NA | TGTGCCAGCAGCCCCCCTGACGGCCCCTACGAGCAGTACTTC | CASSPPDGPYEQYF
TRBJ2-1 | TRBD2 | TRBV9 | once | TGTGCCAGCAGCGTACTCTGGACTAGCGGTTACAATGAGCAGTTCTTC | CASSVLWTSGYNEQFF
TRBJ1-5 | NA | TRBV28 | NA | TGTGCCAGCAGTCAGAGCTGGGGAGCCCAGCCCCAGCATTTT | CASSQSWGAQPQHF
TRBJ1-2 | TRBD1 | TRBV5-6 | few | TGTGCCAGCAGCTTGTTGGACAGGGGATCCCCAAACTATGGCTACACCTTC | CASSLLDRGSPNYGYTF
TRBJ2-3 | TRBD2 | TRBV9 | NA | TGTGCCAGCAGCGCCTCGGGACTAGGGAGCACAGATACGCAGTATTTT | CASSASGLGSTDTQYF
TRBJ2-1 | NA | TRBV10-3 | NA | TGTGCCACCAATCAACGCAATGAGCAGTTCTTC | CATNQRNEQFF